This T cell receptor beta chain was obtained from a study of CD8+CD57+ T cells in acquired aplastic anemia. Genomic DNA templated the TCR beta VDJ and CDR3 profiling. TCRdb ran MiXCR on the reads and lists one entry per CDR3 protein. The sample shows a few hundred thousand distinct CDR3 sequences, around 82% of them seen only once. The CDR3 consists of 11 residues. Trimming stripped 4 bases from V and 7 bases from J, with 4 bases between. Per germline, CDR1 LNHDA and CDR2 SQIVND (reference sequence). Sequenced patients had shown CD8+CD57+ cell expansion by flow cytometry. Acquired aplastic anemia of severe grade affected all patients. In this sample, this clonotype turned up a few times.

Material for sequencing was sorted CD4+, CD8+, or CD8+CD57+ T cells (not recorded which) from PBMCs. The chain couples TRBV19 to TRBJ1-4; no definite D call. This clonotype was obtained from a human donor with aplastic anemia. This chain's CDR3 is CASSKGEKLFF. In DNA form, the CDR3 reads TGTGCCAGTAGTAAAGGTGAAAAACTGTTTTTT.